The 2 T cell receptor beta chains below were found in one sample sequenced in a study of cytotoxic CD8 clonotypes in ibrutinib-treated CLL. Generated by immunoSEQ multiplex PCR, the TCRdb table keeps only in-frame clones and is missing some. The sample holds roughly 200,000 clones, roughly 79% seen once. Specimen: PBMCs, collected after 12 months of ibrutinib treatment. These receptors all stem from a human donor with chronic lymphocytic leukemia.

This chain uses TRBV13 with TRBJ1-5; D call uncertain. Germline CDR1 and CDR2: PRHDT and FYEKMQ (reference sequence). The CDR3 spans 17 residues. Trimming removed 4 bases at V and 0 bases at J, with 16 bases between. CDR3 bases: TGTGCCAGCAGCTATACAGCGGGGAGTTATAGCAATCAGCCCCAGCATTTT. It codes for CASSYTAGSYSNQPQHF.

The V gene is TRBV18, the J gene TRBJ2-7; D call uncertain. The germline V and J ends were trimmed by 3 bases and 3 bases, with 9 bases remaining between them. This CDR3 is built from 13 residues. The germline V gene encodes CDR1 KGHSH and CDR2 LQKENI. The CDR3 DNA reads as TGTGCCAGCTCACCTATCTCCCGCTACGAGCAGTACTTC. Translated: CASSPISRYEQYF.